Presented here are 5 T cell receptor beta chains from one specimen sequenced in a study of blood T cell repertoires in COVID-19. Clones were sequenced by immunoSEQ multiplex PCR, and TCRdb holds only the in-frame ones, with some missing. The sample shows about 250,000 clones, 83% of them seen only once. What was sequenced was PBMCs or T cells enriched from blood (not recorded which). Receptor source: a middle-aged woman who had been exposed to COVID-19.

V and J are TRBV7-3 and TRBJ2-7, with D tentatively TRBD1 (6 bases). Per the germline V gene, CDR1 is SGHTA and CDR2 is FQGTGA. The CDR3 runs 16 residues. V was cut by 3 bases and J by 3 bases, with 18 bases left in between. The DNA of the CDR3 is TGTGCCAGCAGCTTCAACCCCTCAGGGGCCCTCTACGAGCAGTACTTC. This gives the protein CASSFNPSGALYEQYF.

For the CDR3, the DNA is TGCGCCAGCAGTGAGGACAGATACTATGGCTACACCTTC. Translation: CASSEDRYYGYTF. The chain employs TRBV10-2 and TRBJ1-2, with a weak D call TRBD1 (5 bases). V was clipped by 2 bases and J by 3 bases, with 7 bases between them. From germline, CDR1 is WSHSY and CDR2 SAAADI. The CDR3 totals 13 residues.

A note on this clone: In the same sample, other DNA sequences code for this CDR3. V and J are TRBV11-2 and TRBJ1-1; possible D gene TRBD1, 6 bases. CDR1 and CDR2 (germline): SGHAT, FQNNGV. V lost 3 bases to trimming and J lost 3 bases, with 8 bases between them. The length of the CDR3 is 13 residues. The CDR3 loop reads CASSFSGDTEAFF. Here the CDR3 DNA reads TGTGCCAGCAGCTTTTCAGGGGACACTGAAGCTTTCTTT.

This clone has only a few counts. This chain uses TRBV6-5 with TRBJ2-1; D uncertain. The CDR3 has 13 amino acids. Per germline, CDR1 MNHEY and CDR2 SVGAGI. V was cut by 7 bases and J by 1 base, with 8 bases left in between. The CDR3 loop is CASTRVSYNEQFF. CDR3 bases: TGTGCCAGCACCCGAGTTTCCTACAATGAGCAGTTCTTC.

This clone was found once. The V gene is TRBV19, the J gene TRBJ1-1; TRBD1 agrees at 7 bases. After removal of 9 bases from V and 2 bases from J, the junction contained 6 bases not matched to a gene. CDR3 size: 13 residues. Looked up from germline, CDR1 is LNHDA and CDR2 is SQIVND (reference sequence). CDR3: CASRTGANTEAFF. The CDR3 DNA reads as TGTGCCAGCCGGACAGGAGCAAACACTGAAGCTTTCTTT.